This TCR beta chain emerged from a study of OX40 agonist ivuxolimab in advanced cancers. Turning to the study itself: Three patients responded partially, comprising one with hepatocellular carcinoma and two with cutaneous melanoma.

Generated by immunoSEQ multiplex PCR, the TCRdb table keeps only in-frame clones and is missing some. The sample lists tens of thousands of clones; about nine tenths were seen once. Notes on the study in general: Relative to CD4+ cells, CD8+ T cells on average had more expanded clones. No antigen was identified for the clonally expanded peripheral T cells. Within 6 weeks, CD4+ and CD8+ blood T cells expanded clonally at 0.1 to 3.0 mg/kg.

As regards this clone: Its antigen is not identified.

The CDR3 has 15 amino acids. J is TRBJ2-7 and V is TRBV12-2; the DNA was not compared with TRBD1, the D call given in the table. TRBV12-2 is marked as a pseudogene. The source material was CD4+ or CD8+ T cells sorted from blood, sampled in a trial of the OX40 agonist ivuxolimab. The TCR originated in an adult with an advanced solid tumor such as melanoma, head and neck, liver or kidney cancer. The CDR3 DNA sequence: TGTGCAAGTCGCTTCAGGACAGGGGATCGTCATGAGCAGTACTTC. Amino acids: CASRFRTGDRHEQYF.